This T cell receptor beta chain was captured by sequencing in a study of blood T cell repertoires in COVID-19. Profiled with immunoSEQ multiplex PCR; TCRdb holds only in-frame clones, not every one. The table includes about 220,000 clones, around 85% detected once. V was pared by 3 bases and J by 10 bases, with 7 bases between. The CDR3 is 11 amino acids. Sequencing was carried out using peripheral blood. The TCR was taken from a woman between 65 and 79 years old with COVID-19, enrolled during active disease. The V call is TRBV12-3 or TRBV12-4, the J call TRBJ2-1, with D possibly TRBD1 on 5 matching bases. This chain's CDR3 is CASSFRAEQFF. In DNA, the CDR3 is TGTGCCAGCAGTTTCAGGGCAGAGCAGTTCTTC.